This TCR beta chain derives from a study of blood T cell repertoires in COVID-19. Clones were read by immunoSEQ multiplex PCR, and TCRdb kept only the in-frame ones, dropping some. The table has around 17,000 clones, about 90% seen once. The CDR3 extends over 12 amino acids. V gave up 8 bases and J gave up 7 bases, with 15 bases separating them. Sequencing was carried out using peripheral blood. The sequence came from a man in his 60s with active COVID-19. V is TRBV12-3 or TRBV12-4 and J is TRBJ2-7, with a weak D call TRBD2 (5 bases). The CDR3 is CASSPSTGEQYF. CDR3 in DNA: TGTGCCAGCTCTCCCTCTACGGGAGAGCAGTACTTC.